The 32 T cell receptor beta chains below all came from one sample that was sequenced in a study of cytomegalovirus exposure and HLA in healthy donors. The primer mix had 60 Vbeta and 13 Jbeta primers. Assay used: immunoSEQ multiplex PCR; TCRdb lists only in-frame clones, some missing. Among approximately 300,000 clones listed, about four fifths were seen once. Sequenced input: PBMCs. The origin of the receptors is a girl aged 2 to 9 in good health and CMV-seronegative.

This clone was recorded a few times. The rearrangement joins TRBV27 to TRBJ1-6, with D maybe TRBD1 (5 bases). The CDR3 has 13 residues. Between the trimmed V and J ends, which lost 5 bases and 8 bases, there was a span of 10 bases. Germline CDR1 reads MNHEY; CDR2 reads SMNVEV (reference sequence). This CDR3 reads CASSPRQYSPLHF. The CDR3 coding sequence is TGTGCCAGCAGTCCCCGACAGTATTCACCCCTCCACTTT.

This clone occurred a few times. The rearrangement uses TRBV6-1 and TRBJ1-4, with unresolved D. The germline V gene has CDR1 MNHNS and CDR2 SASEGT. The CDR3 is 16 amino acids. Trimming shortened V by 0 bases and J by 0 bases, and 8 bases separated the two germline ends. CDR3: CASSEARATTNEKLFF. The CDR3 region has the DNA TGTGCCAGCAGTGAAGCGCGTGCTACAACTAATGAAAAACTGTTTTTT.

This clone was picked up one time. This chain connects TRBV14 to TRBJ2-1; 7 bases agree with TRBD2. The length of the CDR3 is 14 residues. Looked up from germline, CDR1 is SGHDN and CDR2 is FVKESK. The trim removed 8 bases at V and 4 bases at J, leaving 8 bases unmatched. The CDR3 here is CASGQLASYNEQFF. DNA for the CDR3: TGTGCCAGCGGACAACTAGCGAGTTACAATGAGCAGTTCTTC. Combining the CDR3 with reference TRBV14 and TRBJ2-1 gives the whole variable domain EAGVTQFPSHSVIEKGQTVTLRCDPISGHDNLYWYRRVMGKEIKFLLHFVKESKQDESGMPNNRFLAERTGGTYSTLKVQPAELEDSGVYFCASGQLASYNEQFFGPGTRLTVL.

The J gene is TRBJ2-7, the V gene TRBV6-5; D unclear. Germline CDR1 is MNHEY and CDR2 is SVGAGI. The CDR3 runs to 16 residues. V lost 2 bases to trimming and J lost 1 base, with 15 bases between them. The DNA of the CDR3 is TGTGCCAGCAGTTACGGAGCAGTAACGAGATCCTACGAGCAGTACTTC. This gives the protein CASSYGAVTRSYEQYF.

The chain joins TRBV30 to TRBJ2-1, with D perhaps TRBD2 (5 bases). The length of the CDR3 is 16 residues. Trimming removed 1 base from V and 0 bases from J, with 13 bases in between. Germline V gene sequence: CDR1 GTSNPN, CDR2 SVGIG (reference sequence). CDR3 protein: CAWSDPTRPSYNEQFF. CDR3 DNA: TGTGCCTGGAGTGACCCTACTAGACCCTCCTACAATGAGCAGTTCTTC. Together with reference TRBV30 and TRBJ2-1, the CDR3 gives the full variable domain: SQTIHQWPATLVQPVGSPLSLECTVEGTSNPNLYWYRQAAGRGLQLLFYSVGIGQISSEVPQNLSASRPQDRQFILSSKKLLLSDSGFYLCAWSDPTRPSYNEQFFGPGTRLTVL.

This clone was found once. The V and J genes are TRBV9 and TRBJ1-5, with a tentative D call TRBD1 (5 bases). Between the trimmed V and J ends, which lost 4 bases and 1 base, there was a span of 9 bases. Looked up from germline, CDR1 is SGDLS and CDR2 is YYNGEE. The CDR3 runs 14 residues. The CDR3 loop reads CASSRTQSNQPQHF. In DNA, the CDR3 is TGTGCCAGCAGCCGGACACAGAGCAATCAGCCCCAGCATTTT.

For the CDR3, the DNA is TGTGCCAGCAGCCCAAGTACTTGGGGCAGCTCCTACGAGCAGTACTTC. As protein: CASSPSTWGSSYEQYF. The rearrangement links TRBV11-2 to TRBJ2-7; D possibly corresponds to TRBD1 (5 bases). The CDR3 spans 16 residues. Germline CDR1 reads SGHAT; CDR2 reads FQNNGV. Trimming stripped 5 bases from V and 0 bases from J, with 17 bases between.

This clone occurred once. This rearrangement joins TRBV14 to TRBJ1-2, with unresolved D. The CDR3 sequence is 16 residues long. Per germline, CDR1 SGHDN and CDR2 FVKESK. Deletions cut 0 bases from V and 8 bases from J, with 19 bases between. The CDR3 DNA follows: TGTGCCAGCAGCCAAGATTGGGTCTGGAGTGGCCAGGGCTACACCTTC. Translated, it gives CASSQDWVWSGQGYTF.

The chain employs TRBV28 and TRBJ2-1; weak D call: TRBD1 (5 bases). The CDR3 runs to 15 residues. V lost 3 bases, J lost 6 bases, and 15 bases lay in between. CDR1 and CDR2 (germline): MDHEN, SYDVKM. In DNA form, the CDR3 reads TGTGCCAGCAGTTTTTCGGCAGGGTATCCCAATGAGCAGTTCTTC. The encoded protein is CASSFSAGYPNEQFF. The whole variable domain, filled in from reference TRBV28 and TRBJ2-1, reads DVKVTQSSRYLVKRTGEKVFLECVQDMDHENMFWYRQDPGLGLRLIYFSYDVKMKEKGDIPEGYSVSREKKERFSLILESASTNQTSMYLCASSFSAGYPNEQFFGPGTRLTVL.

This clone has just one count. The V and J genes are TRBV4-1 and TRBJ2-5; the D gene is possibly TRBD2 (6 bases). V was cut by 4 bases and J by 2 bases, with 20 bases left in between. CDR3 length: 17 residues. Germline V gene sequence: CDR1 MGHRA, CDR2 YSYEKL. The CDR3 DNA sequence: TGCGCCAGCAGCCCCCAGGCGGGCGCGACTAGACAAGAGACCCAGTACTTC. The encoded protein is CASSPQAGATRQETQYF.

The chain links TRBV30 to TRBJ1-4, with 11 bases matching TRBD1. With 3 bases clipped from V and 8 bases from J, the junction kept 5 bases outside the gene matches. The CDR3 is 14 residues long. Germline V gene lookup returns CDR1 GTSNPN and CDR2 SVGIG (reference sequence). The CDR3 sequence: CAWSMGQGGEKLFF. Written as DNA, the CDR3 is TGTGCCTGGAGCATGGGACAGGGGGGCGAAAAACTGTTTTTT.

The V call is TRBV30, the J call TRBJ1-2; a possible D gene is TRBD1 (6 bases). The V gene lost 4 bases and the J gene lost 3 bases, with 6 bases spanning the gap. Germline V gives CDR1 GTSNPN, CDR2 SVGIG (reference sequence). This CDR3 spans 11 amino acids. The CDR3 region has the DNA TGTGCCTGGAACAGGGACTATGGCTACACCTTC. Encoded protein: CAWNRDYGYTF.

This clone was found once. V gene TRBV7-9 combines with J gene TRBJ2-5, with 8 positions matching TRBD1. CDR3 length: 16 residues. From germline, CDR1 is SEHNR and CDR2 FQNEAQ (reference sequence). V lost 5 bases, J lost 2 bases, and 10 bases stayed unmatched. CDR3 region: CASSPSADRGQETQYF. As DNA, the CDR3 is TGTGCCAGCAGCCCGAGCGCCGACAGGGGTCAAGAGACCCAGTACTTC.

For the CDR3, the DNA is TGTGCCAGCAGCGTCTCACAGGGGTCGTCCTACGAGCAGTACTTC. It translates to CASSVSQGSSYEQYF. This rearrangement joins TRBV9 to TRBJ2-7, with 7 nucleotides matching TRBD1. The CDR3 runs to 15 residues. CDR1 and CDR2 from the germline V gene are SGDLS and YYNGEE. After removal of 2 bases from V and 1 base from J, the junction contained 6 bases not matched to a gene.

The rearrangement joins TRBV30 to TRBJ1-2; D uncertain. Germline loops: CDR1 GTSNPN, CDR2 SVGIG (reference sequence). This CDR3 is built from 14 residues. With 2 bases removed from V and 4 bases from J, the gap between germline ends came to 14 bases. CDR3 sequence reads: CAWSSQAYSYGYTF. In nucleotides, the CDR3 is TGTGCCTGGAGTTCTCAGGCGTACTCCTATGGCTACACCTTC.

The chain has TRBV28 and TRBJ1-5; 8 bases map to TRBD1. CDR1 MDHEN and CDR2 SYDVKM come from the germline V gene. The CDR3 extends over 17 amino acids. The junction had 14 bases not matched to a gene; V was cut back by 6 bases and J by 4 bases. The CDR3 protein is CASRSPTGTGLNQPQHF. The CDR3 coding sequence is TGTGCCAGCAGATCACCCACCGGGACAGGCTTAAATCAGCCCCAGCATTTT.

Comment on this clone: This same CDR3 is encoded by further DNA sequences in the sample. J is TRBJ1-2 and V is TRBV19; D unclear. Trimming left V 1 base short and J 1 base short, with 7 bases between. The CDR3 totals 14 residues. CDR1 and CDR2 from the germline V gene are LNHDA and SQIVND (reference sequence). The CDR3 DNA is TGTGCCAGTAGTATAGCAGGCGATAACTATGGCTACACCTTC. This codes for CASSIAGDNYGYTF. The full variable domain, rest sourced from reference TRBV19 and TRBJ1-2, is DGGITQSPKYLFRKEGQNVTLSCEQNLNHDAMYWYRQDPGQGLRLIYYSQIVNDFQKGDIAEGYSVSREKKESFPLTVTSAQKNPTAFYLCASSIAGDNYGYTFGSGTRLTVV.

V and J are TRBV30 and TRBJ2-3, with TRBD2 as a possible D gene (5 bases). From germline, CDR1 is GTSNPN and CDR2 SVGIG (reference sequence). V was shortened by 0 bases and J by 9 bases, with 10 bases between the two germline ends. The CDR3 extends over 12 amino acids. CDR3 coding DNA: TGTGCCTGGAGTGTAACTAGTGAAACGCAGTATTTT. Translating it yields CAWSVTSETQYF.

The V gene is TRBV6-1, the J gene TRBJ1-2; D remains unclear. Looked up from germline, CDR1 is MNHNS and CDR2 is SASEGT. This CDR3 region has 14 residues. V lost 3 bases, J lost 4 bases, and 12 bases lay in between. This CDR3 reads CASSDSYAAYGYTF. The CDR3 DNA is TGTGCCAGCAGTGATAGTTATGCGGCCTATGGCTACACCTTC.

The chain has TRBV28 and TRBJ1-2, with TRBD1 identical over 7 bases. The CDR3 has 14 residues. Unmatched junction bases numbered 8, after V lost 6 bases and J lost 4 bases. CDR1 is MDHEN and CDR2 is SYDVKM in the germline V gene. This CDR3 is CASSVRDSIYGYTF. In DNA form, the CDR3 reads TGTGCCAGCAGCGTCCGGGACAGCATCTATGGCTACACCTTC.

CDR3 in DNA: TGCGCCAGCAGCCTCGGGAGGGGTGGAGATACGCAGTATTTT. As protein: CASSLGRGGDTQYF. V gene TRBV5-1 combines with J gene TRBJ2-3, with TRBD2 matching over 8 bases. The CDR3 totals 14 residues. CDR1 is SGHRS and CDR2 is YFSETQ in the germline V gene. With V trimmed by 4 bases and J by 5 bases, 6 bases remained unmatched.

The V call is TRBV30, the J call TRBJ2-5, with D possibly matching TRBD2 (7 bases). Germline V gene data show CDR1 as GTSNPN and CDR2 as SVGIG (reference sequence). The CDR3 loop spans 17 amino acids. V was cut by 1 base and J by 2 bases, with 20 bases left in between. CDR3 in DNA: TGTGCCTGGAGTGAAATGGCGGGGGCGGACCTACAAGAGACCCAGTACTTC. It specifies CAWSEMAGADLQETQYF.

The V and J genes are TRBV9 and TRBJ2-7; TRBD2 might be the D (7 bases). The CDR3 is 16 amino acids. Per the germline V gene, CDR1 is SGDLS and CDR2 is YYNGEE. With 4 bases removed from V and 5 bases from J, the gap between germline ends came to 22 bases. CDR3 sequence (DNA): TGTGCCAGCAGCACTTCGTGGGGGGGGGCTAGAGACGAGCAGTACTTC. Its translation is CASSTSWGGARDEQYF. The variable domain in full, completed from reference TRBV9 and TRBJ2-7, reads DSGVTQTPKHLITATGQRVTLRCSPRSGDLSVYWYQQSLDQGLQFLIQYYNGEERAKGNILERFSAQQFPDLHSELNLSSLELGDSALYFCASSTSWGGARDEQYFGPGTRLTVT.

The gene calls are TRBV2 and TRBJ2-7, with no clear D. Germline CDR1 is SNHLY and CDR2 is FYNNEI. CDR3 length equals 11 residues. The V end was cut by 3 bases, the J end by 5 bases, with 5 bases between. Here the CDR3 reads CASSEVDEQYF. The CDR3 DNA follows: TGTGCCAGCAGTGAGGTAGACGAGCAGTACTTC.

This rearrangement joins TRBV5-1 to TRBJ2-6; 9 nucleotides line up with TRBD1. The CDR3 consists of 20 residues. Looked up from germline, CDR1 is SGHRS and CDR2 is YFSETQ. V lost 1 base to trimming and J lost 4 bases; unmatched junction nucleotides: 15. CDR3 DNA sequence: TGCGCCAGCAGCTTGTGGGGGATGACAGGGGGTGGGTCCGGGGCCAACGTCCTGACTTTC. Its translation: CASSLWGMTGGGSGANVLTF. Drawing the rest from reference TRBV5-1 and TRBJ2-6, the complete variable domain is KAGVTQTPRYLIKTRGQQVTLSCSPISGHRSVSWYQQTPGQGLQFLFEYFSETQRNKGNFPGRFSGRQFSNSRSEMNVSTLELGDSALYLCASSLWGMTGGGSGANVLTFGAGSRLTVL.

V and J are TRBV6-5 and TRBJ2-3; 9 bases are a match to TRBD2. The J segment lost 0 bases and the V segment lost 7 bases, leaving 5 bases of the junction unmatched. There are 15 residues in the CDR3. Germline loops: CDR1 MNHEY, CDR2 SVGAGI. The CDR3 region has the DNA TGTGCCAGCAATCGCGGGGGGGTGAGCACAGATACGCAGTATTTT. Its translation is CASNRGGVSTDTQYF.

V and J are TRBV5-1 and TRBJ2-1; D is possibly TRBD2 (6 bases). From germline, CDR1 is SGHRS and CDR2 YFSETQ. Trimming left V 4 bases short and J 5 bases short, with 19 bases between. There are 16 residues in the CDR3. The CDR3 loop is CASSPTPRDWDNEQFF. Here the CDR3 DNA reads TGCGCCAGCAGCCCCACCCCCCGGGACTGGGACAATGAGCAGTTCTTC.

This sequence joins TRBV6-6 and TRBJ2-1; TRBD2 aligns across 7 bases. The CDR3 length is 14 residues. CDR1 is MNHNY, CDR2 SVGAGI, per germline (reference sequence). Germline trimming cut 8 bases from V and 4 bases from J; bases unmatched to any gene: 8. CDR3 bases: TGTGCCAGCGGGAGGGCTAGAAATTACAATGAGCAGTTCTTC. Protein product: CASGRARNYNEQFF.

The chain uses TRBV29-1 and TRBJ1-2; D gene uncertain. CDR3 length: 11 residues. Germline V lookup: CDR1 SQVTM, CDR2 ANQGSEA. V was shortened by 1 base and J by 5 bases, with 5 bases between the two germline ends. The CDR3 region has the DNA TGCAGCGTTGAAGGGAGATATGGCTACACCTTC. The encoded protein is CSVEGRYGYTF. The whole variable domain, remainder taken from reference TRBV29-1 and TRBJ1-2, is SAVISQKPSRDICQRGTSLTIQCQVDSQVTMMFWYRQQPGQSLTLIATANQGSEATYESGFVIDKFPISRPNLTFSTLTVSNMSPEDSSIYLCSVEGRYGYTFGSGTRLTVV.

In its sample, this clone was seen a few times. This chain connects TRBV5-1 to TRBJ1-5, with 7 positions matching TRBD1. CDR3 size: 15 residues. Trimming at V came to 4 bases and at J to 0 bases, leaving 4 bases not matched to a gene. The germline V gene has CDR1 SGHRS and CDR2 YFSETQ. CDR3: CASSPTGNSNQPQHF. As DNA, the CDR3 is TGCGCCAGCAGCCCGACAGGGAATAGCAATCAGCCCCAGCATTTT.

The gene calls are TRBV6-5 and TRBJ1-2; D gene uncertain. Trimming pared 5 bases from V and 0 bases from J, leaving 10 bases between. This CDR3 comprises 14 residues. Germline V gives CDR1 MNHEY, CDR2 SVGAGI. This chain's CDR3 is CASSAHTANYGYTF. The CDR3 DNA reads TGTGCCAGCAGTGCTCACACCGCTAACTATGGCTACACCTTC.

The genes are TRBV5-1 and TRBJ2-1, with TRBD1 as a possible D gene (5 bases). Germline-derived CDR1 and CDR2 are SGHRS and YFSETQ. This CDR3 has 15 residues. V lost 3 bases and J 2 bases, leaving 12 bases between the germline ends. The CDR3 nucleotides are TGCGCCAGCAGCTCCGATCCAGGGACCTACAATGAGCAGTTCTTC. It translates to CASSSDPGTYNEQFF.